This T cell receptor beta chain was captured in a study of multiple sclerosis patients with progressive multifocal leukoencephalopathy. General study findings and limits: Most PML patients had lower entropy, suggesting less diverse TRB repertoires.

Worth noting for this clone: Its target is not known.

The data were produced by immunoSEQ multiplex PCR, yet TCRdb's version contains in-frame clones alone and is incomplete. The sample has about 32,000 clones, approximately 86% seen once; the top ten hold about 5.7%. Stated time point: time of PML onset. After about 16 to 60 months on natalizumab, the natalizumab-treated patients developed PML. This specimen was PBMCs, taken from a patient treated with natalizumab. The receptor's source is a woman aged 35 to 49 with progressive multifocal leukoencephalopathy.

Written as DNA, the CDR3 is TGCGCCAGCAGTGAGTCCCGGACTAGCGGGGGGGCGGGGCAGTTCTTC. This gives the protein CASSESRTSGGAGQFF. V gene TRBV10-2 combines with J gene TRBJ2-1, with 15 bases identical to TRBD2. This CDR3 region has 16 residues. V shed 0 bases, J shed 12 bases, and the junction held 6 bases outside the gene matches. Germline assignment: CDR1 WSHSY and CDR2 SAAADI.